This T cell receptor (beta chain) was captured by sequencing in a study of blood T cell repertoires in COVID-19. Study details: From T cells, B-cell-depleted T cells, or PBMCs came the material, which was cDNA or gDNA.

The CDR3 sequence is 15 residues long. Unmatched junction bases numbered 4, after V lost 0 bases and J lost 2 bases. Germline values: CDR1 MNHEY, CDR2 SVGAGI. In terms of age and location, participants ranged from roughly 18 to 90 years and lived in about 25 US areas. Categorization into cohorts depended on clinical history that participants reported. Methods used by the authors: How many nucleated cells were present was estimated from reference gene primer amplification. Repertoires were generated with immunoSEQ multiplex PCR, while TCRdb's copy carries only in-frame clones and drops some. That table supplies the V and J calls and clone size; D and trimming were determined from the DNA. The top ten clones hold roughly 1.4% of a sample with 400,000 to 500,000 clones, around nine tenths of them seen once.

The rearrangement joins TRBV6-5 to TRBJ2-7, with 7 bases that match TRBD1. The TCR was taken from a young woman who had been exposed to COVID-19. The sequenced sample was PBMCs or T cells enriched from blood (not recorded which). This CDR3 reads CASSYSDDRAYEQYF. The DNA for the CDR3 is TGTGCCAGCAGTTACTCAGACGACAGGGCCTACGAGCAGTACTTC.